This T cell receptor beta chain was documented in a study of blood T cell repertoires in COVID-19. Overall study: Researchers got acute and convalescent COVID-19 samples from the United States, Italy and Spain.

Enrolled through a virtual design, the participants were between roughly 18 and 95 years of age and came from 24 US areas. Germline V lookup: CDR1 MNHEY, CDR2 SVGEGT. Trimming at V came to 2 bases and at J to 7 bases, leaving 10 bases not matched to a gene. This CDR3 contains 17 residues. In the original analysis: Nucleated cell number was recorded as an estimate derived from reference gene primer amplification. Sequenced by immunoSEQ multiplex PCR; TCRdb stores in-frame clones only, minus some. From that table come the V and J calls and clone size; the DNA was used to work out D and trimming. Of roughly 210,000 clones listed, about nine tenths were seen once; the top ten hold approximately 7.3%.

The receptor was derived from a man between 25 and 39 years old in a cohort exposed to, infected with or recovered from COVID-19 (not recorded which). The chain combines TRBV6-2 or TRBV6-3 with TRBJ2-1; 11 bases are a match to TRBD2. Source material: PBMCs or T cells enriched from blood (not recorded which). CDR3 amino acids: CASSYPSTSGTKNEQFF. DNA for the CDR3: TGTGCCAGCAGTTACCCATCGACTAGCGGGACCAAAAATGAGCAGTTCTTC.